This TCR beta chain was identified in a study of blood T cell repertoires in COVID-19 (TCRdb year 2020). Notes on the research overall: The collaborator samples originated in the United States, Italy and Spain and spanned the acute and convalescent phases of COVID-19. The prospective study material was composed of cDNA or gDNA derived from T cells, B-cell-depleted T cells, or PBMCs. The dataset comprised deeply sampled blood TCRbeta repertoires from subjects exposed to, actively infected with, or recovered from COVID-19. The repertoires were released in a freely available public database meant as a resource for research on the immune response to SARS-CoV-2. Samples came from the ongoing ImmuneRACE study (first 160 participants) plus 1,254 subjects from 6 global collaborators. Nearly every sample came with metadata listing a de-identified subject ID, COVID-19 status, age in years and sex. Where available, HLA class I and class II types were obtained from metadata supplied by the sample provider rather than from assay-based typing. Overall study results and their limits: The amount of clinical and demographic metadata varied by source and participant and was provided uncurated.

A second Seattle source provided samples from volunteer blood donors who had recovered from COVID-19. Each collaborating institution followed its own protocols to collect whole blood in K2EDTA tubes. For TCRbeta analysis, collaborators shipped samples as frozen whole blood, isolated PBMCs, or DNA extracted from either of those sample types. The immunoSEQ Assay, a bias-controlled multiplex PCR, was used to amplify TCRbeta CDR3 regions from genomic DNA. Turning to the authors' computational methods: Nucleated cell counts per sample were estimated from amplification of reference gene primers within the assay. To quantify the absolute abundance of each unique TCRbeta CDR3 rearrangement, sequence reads were collapsed and filtered. For each sample, productive Simpson clonality was calculated as the square root of Simpson's diversity index over productive rearrangements. Entries here come from immuneACCESS through TCRdb and include only in-frame sequences with V and J called. Some clones fail to appear in such tables; in the studies checked, an unresolved V gene covers under half of the shortfall, and the cause of the remainder is unknown. V and J calls and clone size follow that table, whereas D and trimming were derived from the DNA. The sample contains some 160,000 clones, around 83% of them found a single time. The ten largest clonotypes hold roughly 19% of the sample.

There are 15 amino acids in the CDR3, from cysteine to phenylalanine inclusive. Here the CDR3 DNA is all that survives: 45 bases in frame from base 1. V is reduced by 5 bases and J by 7 bases, leaving a spacing of 18 bases between them. The germline V gene supplies CDR1 SGHTA and CDR2 FQGNSA. Concerning this clone itself: The antigen it binds to is not known. Base qualities are missing; no much larger clone stands one base away.

The source is a woman between 70 and 85 years old who had recovered from COVID-19. This receptor chain uses TRBV7-2 and TRBJ1-5; TRBD1 could be the D gene, as 6 bases match. Specimen: peripheral blood. The DNA sequence follows: TGTGCCAGCAGCCCAGGGGTGGGTTCGGGGCAGCCCCAGCATTTT. It translates as CASSPGVGSGQPQHF.